The 8 T cell receptor beta chains below come from one sample, sequenced in a study of shared clonotypes between healthy human individuals. Libraries were prepared by immunoSEQ multiplex PCR; TCRdb keeps only in-frame clonotypes and omits some of them. Seen here are about 460,000 clones, 60% to 80% observed once, and the top ten hold 12%. Sample: PBMCs. The receptors here all came from a woman aged 40 to 50 in good health. Some clones in this sample may be carry-over from other donors' samples.

The chain uses TRBV6-5 and TRBJ1-3; 7 bases line up with TRBD1. This CDR3 has 12 residues. The germline V gene has CDR1 MNHEY and CDR2 SVGAGI. CDR3 in amino acids: CGSGTAGNTIYF. The CDR3 nucleotides are TGTGGAAGCGGGACAGCTGGAAACACCATATATTTT.

The rearrangement links TRBV6-5 to TRBJ2-7, with TRBD2 identical over 10 bases. The CDR3 has 14 residues. V shed 5 bases, J shed 2 bases, and the junction held 3 bases outside the gene matches. From germline, CDR1 is MNHEY and CDR2 SVGAGI. CDR3 sequence: CASSRTSGPYEQYF. The CDR3 DNA reads TGTGCCAGCAGTCGGACTAGCGGACCCTACGAGCAGTACTTC.

The chain links TRBV5-1 to TRBJ2-5; TRBD2 matches 16 bases. The V gene end was trimmed by 3 bases and the J gene end by 6 bases; junction bases not matched to a gene: 14. Looked up from germline, CDR1 is SGHRS and CDR2 is YFSETQ. The CDR3 extends over 19 amino acids. Here the CDR3 reads CASSSSPGTSGRALKTQYF. The CDR3 DNA follows: TGCGCCAGCAGCTCCAGTCCCGGGACTAGCGGGAGGGCCCTGAAGACCCAGTACTTC.

The rearrangement uses TRBV30 and TRBJ1-2, with TRBD1 matching 8 bases. The ends lost 5 bases at V and 2 bases at J; junction bases unmatched: 4. Germline values: CDR1 GTSNPN, CDR2 SVGIG (reference sequence). This CDR3 region has 13 residues. CDR3 DNA: TGTGCCTGGGGACAGGGAATCAACTATGGCTACACCTTC. This codes for CAWGQGINYGYTF.

Points on this clone: Since a far larger clone is one base different, this is likely a read error. The V call is TRBV11-2, the J call TRBJ2-3; TRBD2 matches 8 bases. Unmatched junction bases numbered 15, after V lost 5 bases and J lost 2 bases. The V gene's germline CDR1 is SGHAT and CDR2 FQNNGV. The CDR3 totals 18 residues. This CDR3 reads CASSLKTASGHPTDTQYF. The CDR3 DNA reads as TGTGCCAGCAGCCTAAAAACGGCTAGCGGGCACCCCACAGATACGCAGTATTTT.

The sample holds many counts of this clone. This chain uses TRBV7-6 with TRBJ2-3; tentative D call: TRBD2 (6 bases). CDR1 is SGHVS, CDR2 FNYEAQ, per germline. Trimming removed 0 bases from V and 2 bases from J, with 12 bases in between. This CDR3 comprises 16 residues. CDR3 DNA sequence: TGTGCCAGCAGCTTAGCGGTTGGAGGGATCACAGATACGCAGTATTTT. This codes for CASSLAVGGITDTQYF. Combining the CDR3 with reference TRBV7-6 and TRBJ2-3 gives the whole variable domain GAGVSQSPRYKVTKRGQDVALRCDPISGHVSLYWYRQALGQGPEFLTYFNYEAQQDKSGLPNDRFSAERPEGSISTLTIQRTEQRDSAMYRCASSLAVGGITDTQYFGPGTRLTVL.

The rearrangement joins TRBV4-3 to TRBJ2-1; 12 nucleotides match TRBD2. The CDR3 contains 18 residues. Germline values: CDR1 LGHNA, CDR2 YSLEER. Losses at the gene ends were 3 bases for V and 0 bases for J; bases not matched to a gene: 6. The CDR3 sequence: CASSQRTSGALSYNEQFF. The CDR3 DNA reads TGCGCCAGCAGCCAGAGGACTAGCGGGGCCCTCTCCTACAATGAGCAGTTCTTC.

The rearrangement uses TRBV6-5 and TRBJ2-5, with D unresolved. V dropped 5 bases and J dropped 2 bases, with 6 bases sitting between them. This CDR3 has 12 residues. CDR1 is MNHEY and CDR2 is SVGAGI in the germline V gene. The CDR3 loop is CASSNLQETQYF. CDR3 DNA: TGTGCCAGCAGTAATCTACAAGAGACCCAGTACTTC.